This TCR beta chain is drawn from a study of T cells in Graves' hyperthyroidism and ophthalmopathy. This clonotype was detected ten times or more. CDR1 is SGHVS, CDR2 FQNEAQ, per germline. V lost 3 bases to trimming and J lost 7 bases, with 6 bases between them. The CDR3 runs to 11 residues. Amplification of TCR beta CDR3 regions used RNA as the template. The primer set for the first-round RT-PCR of the TCR CDR3 was HTBI. A single record per CDR3 protein comes from TCRdb applying MiXCR to the multiplex PCR reads. The table has roughly 420,000 distinct CDR3 sequences, roughly 15% seen once; the top ten hold more than 4.5%.

Specimen: blood. The chain combines TRBV7-8 with TRBJ1-1; D not resolved. This TCR was sampled from a woman aged 18-29 years with Graves' hyperthyroidism. The CDR3 nucleotides read TGTGCCAGCAGCTTGGCAGATGAAGCTTTCTTT. Amino acids: CASSLADEAFF.